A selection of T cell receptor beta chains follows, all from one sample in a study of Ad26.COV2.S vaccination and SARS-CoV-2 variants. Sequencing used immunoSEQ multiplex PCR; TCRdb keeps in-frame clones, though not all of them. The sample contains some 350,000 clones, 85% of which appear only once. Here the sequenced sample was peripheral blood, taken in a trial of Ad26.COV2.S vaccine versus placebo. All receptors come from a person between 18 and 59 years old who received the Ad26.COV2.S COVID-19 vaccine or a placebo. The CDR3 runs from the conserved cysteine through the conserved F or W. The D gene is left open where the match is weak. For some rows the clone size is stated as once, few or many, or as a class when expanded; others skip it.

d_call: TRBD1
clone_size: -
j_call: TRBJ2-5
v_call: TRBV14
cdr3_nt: TGTGCCAGCGACTCCGGGACAGGGCGTTTGGAGACCCAGTACTTC
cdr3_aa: CASDSGTGRLETQYF

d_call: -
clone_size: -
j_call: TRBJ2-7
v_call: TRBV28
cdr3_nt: TGTGCCAGCAGTTTACGCAGGTTGAGCTCCTACGAGCAGTACTTC
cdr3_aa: CASSLRRLSSYEQYF

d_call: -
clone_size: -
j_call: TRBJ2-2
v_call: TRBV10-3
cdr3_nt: TGTGCCATCAGTGAGTACGGGGGCAACACCGGGGAGCTGTTTTTT
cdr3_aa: CAISEYGGNTGELFF

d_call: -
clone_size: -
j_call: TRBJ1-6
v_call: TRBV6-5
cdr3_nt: TGTGCCAGCAGTTACCTGGAGAACTATAATTCACCCCTCCACTTT
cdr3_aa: CASSYLENYNSPLHF

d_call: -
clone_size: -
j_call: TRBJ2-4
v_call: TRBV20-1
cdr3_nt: TGCAGTGCTAGTAAAGGGCGGGCCGTAGCCAAAAACATTCAGTACTTC
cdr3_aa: CSASKGRAVAKNIQYF

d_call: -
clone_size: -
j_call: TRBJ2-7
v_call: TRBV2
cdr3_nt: TGTGCCAGCAGTGAAGGGGGACAATTTGTCGAGCAGTACTTC
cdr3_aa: CASSEGGQFVEQYF

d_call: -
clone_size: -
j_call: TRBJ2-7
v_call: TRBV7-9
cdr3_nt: TGTGCCAGCACCGTACCCGAGAGCTCCTACGAGCAGTACTTC
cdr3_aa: CASTVPESSYEQYF

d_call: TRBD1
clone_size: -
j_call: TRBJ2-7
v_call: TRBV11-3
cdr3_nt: TGTGCCAGCAGCCCGGACAGGGGGCTCGAGCAGTACTTC
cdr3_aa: CASSPDRGLEQYF

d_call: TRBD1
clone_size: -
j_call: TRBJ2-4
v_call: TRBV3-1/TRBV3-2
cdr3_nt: TGTGCCAGCAGCCAAGGGGGACAGGGAAACATTCAGTACTTC
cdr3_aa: CASSQGGQGNIQYF

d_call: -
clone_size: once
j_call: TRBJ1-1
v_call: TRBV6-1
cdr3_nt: TGTGCCAGCAGCGAAGTTTACTGGGGACAAGAGAACACTGAAGCTTTCTTT
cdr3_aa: CASSEVYWGQENTEAFF

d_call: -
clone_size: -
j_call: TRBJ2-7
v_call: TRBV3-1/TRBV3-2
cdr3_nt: TGTGCCAGCAGCCAATTCCTCGGTAACTACGAGCAGTACTTC
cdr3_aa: CASSQFLGNYEQYF

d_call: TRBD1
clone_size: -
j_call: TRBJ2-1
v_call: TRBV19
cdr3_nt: TGTGCCAGTAGTATTCGCCGGGACAGGGTGGATGAGCAGTTCTTC
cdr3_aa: CASSIRRDRVDEQFF

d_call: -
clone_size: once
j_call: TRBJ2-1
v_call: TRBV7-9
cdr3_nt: TGTGCCAGCAGCTTCTACAGGAATTATGAGCAGTTCTTC
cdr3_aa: CASSFYRNYEQFF

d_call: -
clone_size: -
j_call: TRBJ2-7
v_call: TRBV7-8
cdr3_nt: TGTGCCAGCAGCTTACACTACGAGCAGTACTTC
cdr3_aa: CASSLHYEQYF

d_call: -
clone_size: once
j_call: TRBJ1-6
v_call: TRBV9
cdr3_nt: TGTGCCAGCAGCGTAGGGGACACAACTTCACCCCTCCACTTT
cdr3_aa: CASSVGDTTSPLHF

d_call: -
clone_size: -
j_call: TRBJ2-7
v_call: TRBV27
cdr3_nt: TGTGCCAGCAGTTTGGTGGGGGCAGGGAGACGCGAGCAGTACTTC
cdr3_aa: CASSLVGAGRREQYF

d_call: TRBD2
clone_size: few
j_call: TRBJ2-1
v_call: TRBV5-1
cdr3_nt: TGCGCCAGCAGCTTGCGGCTAGCGGATTACAATGAGCAGTTCTTC
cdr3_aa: CASSLRLADYNEQFF

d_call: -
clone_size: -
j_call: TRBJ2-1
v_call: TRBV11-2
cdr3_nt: TGTGCCAGCAGCTTACGGTTGAGCTTGGTCTTC
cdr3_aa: CASSLRLSLVF

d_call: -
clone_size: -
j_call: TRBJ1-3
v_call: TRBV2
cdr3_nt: TGTGCCAGCAGTATAGGACCGACCAGGAGAGGGGGAAACACCATATATTTT
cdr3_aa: CASSIGPTRRGGNTIYF

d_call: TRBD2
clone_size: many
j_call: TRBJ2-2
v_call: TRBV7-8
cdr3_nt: TGTGCCAGCAGCTTAGCCCGGAGACTAGCGGGGGGATTGGGCGGGGAGCTGTTTTTT
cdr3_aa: CASSLARRLAGGLGGELFF

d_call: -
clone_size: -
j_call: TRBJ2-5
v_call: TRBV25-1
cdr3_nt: TGTGCCAGCAGTGCGCCTACCCTATTCACGGAGACCCAGTACTTC
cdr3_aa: CASSAPTLFTETQYF

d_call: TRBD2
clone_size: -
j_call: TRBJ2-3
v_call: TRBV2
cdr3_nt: TGTGCCAGCAGAGGGACTAGCGGGAGGGCCGGGATCACAGATACGCAGTATTTT
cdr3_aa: CASRGTSGRAGITDTQYF

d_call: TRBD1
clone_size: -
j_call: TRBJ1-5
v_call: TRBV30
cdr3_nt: TGTGCCTGGAGTAGAGGACAGGGGGGCAATCAGCCCCAGCATTTT
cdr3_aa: CAWSRGQGGNQPQHF

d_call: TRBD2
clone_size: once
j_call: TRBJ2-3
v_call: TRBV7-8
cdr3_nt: TGTGCCAGCAGCTTCGCCACTAGCGGCCGCACAGATACGCAGTATTTT
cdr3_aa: CASSFATSGRTDTQYF

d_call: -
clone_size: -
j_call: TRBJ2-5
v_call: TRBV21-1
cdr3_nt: TGTGCCAGCAGCAAAGAGCGCAGATCAGAGACCCAGTACTTC
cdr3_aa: CASSKERRSETQYF

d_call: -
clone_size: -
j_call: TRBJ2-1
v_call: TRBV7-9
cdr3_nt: TGTGCCAGCAGCTTAAATTGGGAGCCCTCCTACAATGAGCAGTTCTTC
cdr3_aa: CASSLNWEPSYNEQFF

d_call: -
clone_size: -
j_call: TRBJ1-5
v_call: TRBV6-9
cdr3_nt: TGTGCCAGCAGTGAGGCTCAAGGGCCGGCCAATCAGCCCCAGCATTTT
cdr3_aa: CASSEAQGPANQPQHF

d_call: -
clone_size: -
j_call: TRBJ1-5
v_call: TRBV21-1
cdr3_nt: TGTGCCAGCAGCTCCAGACTACCCCCGATTTCCTACACAAATCAGCCCCAGCATTTT
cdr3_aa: CASSSRLPPISYTNQPQHF

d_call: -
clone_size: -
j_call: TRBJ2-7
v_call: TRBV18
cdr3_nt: TGTGCCAGCTCAGCGACAGTGAAGAGCTCCTACGAGCAGTACTTC
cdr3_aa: CASSATVKSSYEQYF

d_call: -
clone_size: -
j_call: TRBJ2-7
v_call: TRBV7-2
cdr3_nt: TGTGCCAGCAGCAAGACTCCTTGGAGCTCCTACGAGCAGTACTTC
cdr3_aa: CASSKTPWSSYEQYF

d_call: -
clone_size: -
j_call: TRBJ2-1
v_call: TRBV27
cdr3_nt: TGTGCCAGCAGTTTATCTATGGGGGGCGATGAGCAGTTCTTC
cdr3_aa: CASSLSMGGDEQFF